A selection of T cell receptor beta chains follows, all from one sample in a study of T cells after yellow fever vaccination. MiXCR, run by TCRdb on the 5' RACE reads, gives a single entry per CDR3 protein. The sample contains some 420,000 distinct CDR3 sequences, roughly 20% of which appear only once. The starting material was PBMCs, obtained before the yellow fever booster vaccination. Receptor source: a man younger than 35 who received the YFV17D yellow fever vaccine. Each CDR3 is given with its conserved first and last residue. The D gene is left open where the match is weak. Clone size, where shown, is once, few, many, or a class for clones that have expanded.

clone_size,d_call,j_call,v_call,cdr3_nt,cdr3_aa
-,-,TRBJ1-5,TRBV7-6,TGTGCCAGCAGTCCGGGCCCCGGGGATCAGCCCCAGCATTTT,CASSPGPGDQPQHF
few,-,TRBJ2-5,TRBV28,TGTGCCACCCGATGGCAGGGCGAAACCCAGTACTTC,CATRWQGETQYF
many,-,TRBJ2-1,TRBV20-1,TGCAGTGCTAGAGATCTAACAGCGAAATCCTACAATGAGCAGTTCTTC,CSARDLTAKSYNEQFF
few,-,TRBJ2-1,TRBV7-2,TGTGCCAGCAGTCAATGGACCGGAGGTGAGCAGTTCTTC,CASSQWTGGEQFF
-,-,TRBJ2-7,TRBV10-3,TGTGCCATCAGGGACTTATACGAGCAGTACTTC,CAIRDLYEQYF
-,-,TRBJ2-1,TRBV5-6,TGTGCCAGCAGCCTGGGGAGGAGGGGAGAGCAGTTCTTC,CASSLGRRGEQFF
-,-,TRBJ2-1,TRBV4-3,TGCGCCAGCAGCCAAGAATCCGCTAGGTCCTACAATGAGCAGTTCTTC,CASSQESARSYNEQFF
-,TRBD1,TRBJ1-4,TRBV12-3/TRBV12-4,TGTGCCAGCAGTGAACGGACAGGATTTGAAAAACTGTTTTTT,CASSERTGFEKLFF
few,-,TRBJ2-3,TRBV6-5,TGTGCCAGCAGATACACCGGACGAAGACTCACAGATACGCAGTATTTT,CASRYTGRRLTDTQYF
many,-,TRBJ2-2,TRBV7-2,TGTGCCAGCATTCCCCGGGCGAACACCGGGGAGCTGTTTTTT,CASIPRANTGELFF
many,-,TRBJ2-7,TRBV10-3,TGTGCCATCAGTGACCCAGGGAAGCACGAGCAGTACTTC,CAISDPGKHEQYF
-,-,TRBJ2-2,TRBV7-2,TGTGCCAGCAGCTTTGCCACGAACACCGGGGAGCTGTTTTTT,CASSFATNTGELFF
many,TRBD2,TRBJ2-1,TRBV6-6,TGTGCCAGCAGTCTCCGACTAGCGGGGGGGGGAAATGAGCAGTTCTTC,CASSLRLAGGGNEQFF
many,-,TRBJ2-2,TRBV7-3,TGTGCCAGCAGCTCCACAGCGAACACCGGGGAGCTGTTTTTT,CASSSTANTGELFF
-,-,TRBJ2-7,TRBV12-3/TRBV12-4,TGTGCCAGCAGTTTATGGGATAGGTCCTACGAGCAGTACTTC,CASSLWDRSYEQYF
few,-,TRBJ2-7,TRBV6-2/TRBV6-3,TGTGCCAGCAGTTACCAAGACTGGGGGGCCTCCTACGAGCAGTACTTC,CASSYQDWGASYEQYF
-,-,TRBJ1-2,TRBV12-3/TRBV12-4,TGTGCCAGCAGTTTAGGAGGGGTCGGCTACACCTTC,CASSLGGVGYTF